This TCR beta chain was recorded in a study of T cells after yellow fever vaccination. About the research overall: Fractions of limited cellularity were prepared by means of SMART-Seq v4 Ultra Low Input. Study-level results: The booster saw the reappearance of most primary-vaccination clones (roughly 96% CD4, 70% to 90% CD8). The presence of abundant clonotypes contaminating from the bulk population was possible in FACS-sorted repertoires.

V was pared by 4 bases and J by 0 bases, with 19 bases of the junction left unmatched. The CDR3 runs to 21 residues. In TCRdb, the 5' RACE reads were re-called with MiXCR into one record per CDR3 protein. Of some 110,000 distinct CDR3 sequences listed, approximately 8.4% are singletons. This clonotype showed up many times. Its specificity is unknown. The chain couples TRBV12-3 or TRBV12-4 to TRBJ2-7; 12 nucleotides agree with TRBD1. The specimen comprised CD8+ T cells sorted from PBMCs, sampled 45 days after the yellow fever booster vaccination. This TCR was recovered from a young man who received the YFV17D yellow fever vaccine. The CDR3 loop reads CASSSPQTGTGGPFLSYEQYF. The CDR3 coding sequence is TGTGCCAGCAGTTCCCCCCAAACCGGGACAGGGGGCCCTTTCCTCTCCTACGAGCAGTACTTC.